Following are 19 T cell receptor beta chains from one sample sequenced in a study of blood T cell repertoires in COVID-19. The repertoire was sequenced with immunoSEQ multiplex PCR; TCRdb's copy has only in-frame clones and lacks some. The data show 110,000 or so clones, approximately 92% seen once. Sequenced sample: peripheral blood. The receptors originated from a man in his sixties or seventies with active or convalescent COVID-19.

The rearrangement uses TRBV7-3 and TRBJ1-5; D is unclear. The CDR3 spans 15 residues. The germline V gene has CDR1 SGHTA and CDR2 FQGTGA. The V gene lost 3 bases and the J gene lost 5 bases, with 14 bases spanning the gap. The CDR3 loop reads CASSLSRERDQPQHF. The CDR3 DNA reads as TGTGCCAGCAGCTTGTCGAGGGAACGGGATCAGCCCCAGCATTTT. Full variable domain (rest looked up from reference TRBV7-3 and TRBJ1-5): GAGVSQTPSNKVTEKGKYVELRCDPISGHTALYWYRQSLGQGPEFLIYFQGTGAADDSGLPNDRFFAVRPEGSVSTLKIQRTERGDSAVYLCASSLSRERDQPQHFGDGTRLSIL.

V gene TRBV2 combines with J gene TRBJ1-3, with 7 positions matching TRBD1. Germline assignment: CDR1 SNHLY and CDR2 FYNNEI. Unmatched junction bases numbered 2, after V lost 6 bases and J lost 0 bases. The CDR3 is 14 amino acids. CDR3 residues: CASRQGSSGNTIYF. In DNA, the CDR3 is TGTGCCAGCAGACAGGGGAGCTCTGGAAACACCATATATTTT.

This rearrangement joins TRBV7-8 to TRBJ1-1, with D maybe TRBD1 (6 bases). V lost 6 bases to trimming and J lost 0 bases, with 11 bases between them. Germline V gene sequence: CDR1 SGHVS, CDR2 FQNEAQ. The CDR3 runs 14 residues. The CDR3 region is CASRRTEMNTEAFF. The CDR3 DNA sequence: TGTGCCAGCAGGCGGACAGAAATGAACACTGAAGCTTTCTTT.

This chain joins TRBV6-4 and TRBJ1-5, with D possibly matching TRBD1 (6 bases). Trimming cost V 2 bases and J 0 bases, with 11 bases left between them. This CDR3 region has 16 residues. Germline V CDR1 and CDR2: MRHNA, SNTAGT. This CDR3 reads CASSDPTGVSNQPQHF. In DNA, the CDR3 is TGTGCCAGCAGTGACCCGACAGGAGTTAGCAATCAGCCCCAGCATTTT.

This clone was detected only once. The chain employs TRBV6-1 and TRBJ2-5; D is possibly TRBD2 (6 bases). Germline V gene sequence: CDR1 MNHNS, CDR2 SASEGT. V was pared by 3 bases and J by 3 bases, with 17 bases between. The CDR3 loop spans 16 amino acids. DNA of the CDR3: TGTGCCAGCAGTGATTCTCTGGGACTGGGAAAAGAGACCCAGTACTTC. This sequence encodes CASSDSLGLGKETQYF.

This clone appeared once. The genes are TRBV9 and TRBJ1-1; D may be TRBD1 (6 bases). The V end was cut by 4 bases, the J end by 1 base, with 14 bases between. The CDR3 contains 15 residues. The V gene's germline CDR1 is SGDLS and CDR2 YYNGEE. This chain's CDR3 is CASSLTGNPNTEAFF. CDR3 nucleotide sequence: TGTGCCAGCAGCCTTACAGGGAACCCGAACACTGAAGCTTTCTTT.

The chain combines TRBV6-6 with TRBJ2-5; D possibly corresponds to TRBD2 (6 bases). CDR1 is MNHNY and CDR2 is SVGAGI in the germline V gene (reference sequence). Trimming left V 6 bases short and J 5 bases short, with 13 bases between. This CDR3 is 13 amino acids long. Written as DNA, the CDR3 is TGTGCCAGCAGCCCAGGCCGGGGGGAGACCCAGTACTTC. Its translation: CASSPGRGETQYF.

In DNA form, the CDR3 reads TGTGCCAGTAGTCAGGGGCCTAGTACGGGCGGGGAGCTGTTTTTT. Its translation is CASSQGPSTGGELFF. The chain recombines TRBV19 with TRBJ2-2; D possibly corresponds to TRBD1 (6 bases). Looked up from germline, CDR1 is LNHDA and CDR2 is SQIVND (reference sequence). This CDR3 has 15 amino acids. The V end lost 5 bases, the J end lost 7 bases, and 17 bases lay between the germline ends.

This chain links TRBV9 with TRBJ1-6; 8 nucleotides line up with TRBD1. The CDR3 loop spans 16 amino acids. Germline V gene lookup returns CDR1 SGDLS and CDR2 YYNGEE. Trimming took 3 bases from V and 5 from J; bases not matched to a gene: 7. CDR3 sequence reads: CASSDRTGLDNSPLHF. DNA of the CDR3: TGTGCCAGCAGCGACCGGACAGGGCTTGATAATTCACCCCTCCACTTT.

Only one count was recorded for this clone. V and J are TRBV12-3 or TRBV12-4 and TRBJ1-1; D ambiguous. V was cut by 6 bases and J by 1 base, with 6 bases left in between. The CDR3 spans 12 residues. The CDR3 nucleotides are TGTGCCAGCAGCCCCCAGAACACTGAAGCTTTCTTT. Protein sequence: CASSPQNTEAFF.

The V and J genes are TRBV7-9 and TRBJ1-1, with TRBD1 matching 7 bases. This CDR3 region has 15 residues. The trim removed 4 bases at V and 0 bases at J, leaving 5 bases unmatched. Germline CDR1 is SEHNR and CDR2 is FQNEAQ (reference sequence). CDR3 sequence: CASSYPGGMNTEAFF. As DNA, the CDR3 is TGTGCCAGCAGCTACCCAGGGGGGATGAACACTGAAGCTTTCTTT.

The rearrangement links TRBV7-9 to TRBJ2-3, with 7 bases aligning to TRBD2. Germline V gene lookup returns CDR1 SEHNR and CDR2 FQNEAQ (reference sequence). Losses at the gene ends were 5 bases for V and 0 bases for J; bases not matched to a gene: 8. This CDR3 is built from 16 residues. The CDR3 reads CASSRGAGESTDTQYF. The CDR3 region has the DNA TGTGCCAGCAGCCGTGGGGCGGGAGAAAGCACAGATACGCAGTATTTT.

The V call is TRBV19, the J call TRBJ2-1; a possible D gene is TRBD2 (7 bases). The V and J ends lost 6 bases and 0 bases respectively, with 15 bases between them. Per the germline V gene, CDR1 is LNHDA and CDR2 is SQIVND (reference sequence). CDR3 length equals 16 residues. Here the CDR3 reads CASSLGGGGSYNEQFF. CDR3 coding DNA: TGTGCCAGTAGCCTCGGGGGCGGGGGCTCCTACAATGAGCAGTTCTTC.

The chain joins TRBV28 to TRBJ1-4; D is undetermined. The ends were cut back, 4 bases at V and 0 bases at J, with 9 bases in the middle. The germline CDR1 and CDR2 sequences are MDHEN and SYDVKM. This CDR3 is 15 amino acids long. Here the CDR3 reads CASSSGGSTNEKLFF. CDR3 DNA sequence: TGTGCCAGCAGTTCCGGAGGTTCAACTAATGAAAAACTGTTTTTT.

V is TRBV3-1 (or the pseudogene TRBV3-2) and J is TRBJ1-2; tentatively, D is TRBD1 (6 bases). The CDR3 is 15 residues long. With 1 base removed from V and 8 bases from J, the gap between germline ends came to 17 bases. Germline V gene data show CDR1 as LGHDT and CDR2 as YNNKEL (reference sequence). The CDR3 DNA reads TGTGCCAGCAGCCAAGCGGGGGCGGGGGCGCGAGGCTACACCTTC. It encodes CASSQAGAGARGYTF.

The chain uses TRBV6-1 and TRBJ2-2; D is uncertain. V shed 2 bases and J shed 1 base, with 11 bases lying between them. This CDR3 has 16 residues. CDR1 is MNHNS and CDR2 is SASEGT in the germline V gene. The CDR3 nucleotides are TGTGCCAGCAGTGAACTGAGACATGTGAACACCGGGGAGCTGTTTTTT. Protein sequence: CASSELRHVNTGELFF.

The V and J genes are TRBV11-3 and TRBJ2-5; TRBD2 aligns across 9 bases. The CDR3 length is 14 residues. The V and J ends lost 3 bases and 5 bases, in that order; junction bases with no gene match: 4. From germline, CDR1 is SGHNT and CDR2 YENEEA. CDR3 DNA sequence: TGTGCCAGCAGCTTGGCGGGAGGGCAGGAGACCCAGTACTTC. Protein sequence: CASSLAGGQETQYF. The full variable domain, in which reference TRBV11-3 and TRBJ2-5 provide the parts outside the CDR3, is EAGVVQSPRYKIIEKKQPVAFWCNPISGHNTLYWYLQNLGQGPELLIRYENEEAVDDSQLPKDRFSAERLKGVDSTLKIQPAELGDSAVYLCASSLAGGQETQYFGPGTRLLVL.

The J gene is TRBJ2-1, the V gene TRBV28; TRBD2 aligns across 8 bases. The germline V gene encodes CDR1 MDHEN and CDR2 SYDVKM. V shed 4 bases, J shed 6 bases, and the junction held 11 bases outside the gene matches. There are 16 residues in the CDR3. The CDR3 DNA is TGTGCCAGCAGTTCAGCCGGACTAGCTACTGCCAATGAGCAGTTCTTC. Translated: CASSSAGLATANEQFF. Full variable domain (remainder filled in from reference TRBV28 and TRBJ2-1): DVKVTQSSRYLVKRTGEKVFLECVQDMDHENMFWYRQDPGLGLRLIYFSYDVKMKEKGDIPEGYSVSREKKERFSLILESASTNQTSMYLCASSSAGLATANEQFFGPGTRLTVL.

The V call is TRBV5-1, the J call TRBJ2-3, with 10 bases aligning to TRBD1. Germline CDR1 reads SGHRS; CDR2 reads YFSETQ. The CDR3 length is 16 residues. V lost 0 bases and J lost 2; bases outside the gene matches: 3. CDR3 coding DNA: TGCGCCAGCAGCTTGGCAGGGACAGGGGCCACAGATACGCAGTATTTT. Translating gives CASSLAGTGATDTQYF.